This T cell receptor (beta chain) comes out of a study of monozygotic twins with inflammatory bowel disease. Of note for this clonotype: The antigen remains unidentified.

TCRdb reprocessed the 5' RACE reads; each CDR3 protein has one entry and no DNA is given. The sample data list about 440,000 distinct CDR3 sequences. Overall study results and limits: TCRbeta inverse Simpson diversity was decreased in IBD patients versus healthy co-twins. Especially where disease activity was present, IBD patients had fewer clonotypes in common with others than healthy twins did.

Input material: blood. This TCR was recovered from a human donor with ulcerative colitis or Crohn's disease, or a healthy co-twin of an affected twin (not recorded which).

The CDR3 loop reads CATSRGAGLNTEAFF. The chain has TRBV15 and TRBJ1-1; there is no DNA to check the TCRdb D call of TRBD1. Germline CDR1 reads LNHNV; CDR2 reads YYDKDF (reference sequence). The CDR3 contains 15 residues.